The source of this TCR beta chain is a study of blood T cell repertoires in COVID-19. Profiled with immunoSEQ multiplex PCR; TCRdb holds only in-frame clones, not every one. This sample has more than 250,000 clones, with 75% to 90% found just once. This TCR came from a woman aged 25 to 45 who had recovered from COVID-19. Sample: peripheral blood.

In DNA form, the CDR3 reads TGCAGCGCCGGACTAGCGGACTTTGGTGAGACCCAGTACTTC. Translating gives CSAGLADFGETQYF. The chain is built from TRBV29-1 and TRBJ2-5; 10 bases are shared with TRBD2. Germline CDR1 and CDR2: SQVTM and ANQGSEA. CDR3 size: 14 residues. V dropped 7 bases and J dropped 5; count of bases not matched to a gene: 10.